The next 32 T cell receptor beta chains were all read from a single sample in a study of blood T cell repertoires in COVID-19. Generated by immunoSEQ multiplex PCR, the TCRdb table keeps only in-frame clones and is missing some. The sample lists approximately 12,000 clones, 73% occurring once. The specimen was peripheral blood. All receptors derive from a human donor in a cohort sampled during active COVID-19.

Written as DNA, the CDR3 is TGTGCCACCAGCAGAGGTGCAGTGAACTCTGGAAACACCATATATTTT. Protein: CATSRGAVNSGNTIYF. The J gene is TRBJ1-3, the V gene TRBV15; D remains unclear. The CDR3 extends over 16 amino acids. CDR1 and CDR2 from the germline V gene are LNHNV and YYDKDF (reference sequence). The V gene lost 1 base and the J gene lost 0 bases, with 10 bases spanning the gap.

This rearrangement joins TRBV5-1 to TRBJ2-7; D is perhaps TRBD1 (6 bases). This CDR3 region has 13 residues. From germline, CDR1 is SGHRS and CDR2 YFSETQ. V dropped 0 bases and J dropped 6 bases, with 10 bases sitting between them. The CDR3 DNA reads TGCGCCAGCAGCTTGGACAGGGCGTTCGAGCAGTACTTC. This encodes CASSLDRAFEQYF.

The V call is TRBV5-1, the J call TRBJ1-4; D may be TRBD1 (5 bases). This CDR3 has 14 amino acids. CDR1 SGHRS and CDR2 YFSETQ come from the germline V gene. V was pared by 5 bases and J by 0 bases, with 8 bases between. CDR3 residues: CASRTTATNEKLFF. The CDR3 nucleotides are TGCGCCAGCAGGACGACAGCAACTAATGAAAAACTGTTTTTT.

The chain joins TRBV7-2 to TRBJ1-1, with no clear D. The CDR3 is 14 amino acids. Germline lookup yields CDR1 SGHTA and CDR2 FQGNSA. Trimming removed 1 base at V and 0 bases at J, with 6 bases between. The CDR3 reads CASSLDLLNTEAFF. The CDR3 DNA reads TGTGCCAGCAGCTTAGACCTATTGAACACTGAAGCTTTCTTT. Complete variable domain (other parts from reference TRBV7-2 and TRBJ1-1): GAGVSQSPSNKVTEKGKDVELRCDPISGHTALYWYRQSLGQGLEFLIYFQGNSAPDKSGLPSDRFSAERTGGSVSTLTIQRTQQEDSAVYLCASSLDLLNTEAFFGQGTRLTVV.

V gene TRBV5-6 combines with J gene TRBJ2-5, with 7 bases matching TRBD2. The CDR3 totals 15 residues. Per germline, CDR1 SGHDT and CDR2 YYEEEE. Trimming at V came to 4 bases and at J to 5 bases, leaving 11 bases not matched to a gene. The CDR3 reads CASSVRGRAGETQYF. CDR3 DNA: TGTGCCAGCAGCGTGAGAGGGAGGGCCGGGGAGACCCAGTACTTC.

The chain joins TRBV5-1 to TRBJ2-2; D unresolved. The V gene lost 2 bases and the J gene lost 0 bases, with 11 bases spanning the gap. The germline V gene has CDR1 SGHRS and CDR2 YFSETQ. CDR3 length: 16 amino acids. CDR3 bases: TGCGCCAGCAGCTTTTACGGCAGCGCGAACACCGGGGAGCTGTTTTTT. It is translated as CASSFYGSANTGELFF. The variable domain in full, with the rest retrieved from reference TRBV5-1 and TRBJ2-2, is KAGVTQTPRYLIKTRGQQVTLSCSPISGHRSVSWYQQTPGQGLQFLFEYFSETQRNKGNFPGRFSGRQFSNSRSEMNVSTLELGDSALYLCASSFYGSANTGELFFGEGSRLTVL.

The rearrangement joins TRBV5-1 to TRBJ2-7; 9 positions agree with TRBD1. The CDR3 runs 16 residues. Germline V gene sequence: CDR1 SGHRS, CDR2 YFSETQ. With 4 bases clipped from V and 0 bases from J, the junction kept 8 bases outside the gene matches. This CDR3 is CASSLGQGKISYEQYF. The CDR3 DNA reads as TGCGCCAGCAGCCTCGGACAGGGGAAAATCTCCTACGAGCAGTACTTC.

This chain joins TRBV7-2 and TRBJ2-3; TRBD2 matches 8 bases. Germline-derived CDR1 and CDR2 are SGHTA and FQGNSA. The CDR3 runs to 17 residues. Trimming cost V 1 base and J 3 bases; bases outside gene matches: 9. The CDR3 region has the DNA TGTGCCAGCAGCTTAGGGCTAGCGGGTTTATGGACAGATACGCAGTATTTT. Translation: CASSLGLAGLWTDTQYF. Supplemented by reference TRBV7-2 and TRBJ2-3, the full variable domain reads GAGVSQSPSNKVTEKGKDVELRCDPISGHTALYWYRQSLGQGLEFLIYFQGNSAPDKSGLPSDRFSAERTGGSVSTLTIQRTQQEDSAVYLCASSLGLAGLWTDTQYFGPGTRLTVL.

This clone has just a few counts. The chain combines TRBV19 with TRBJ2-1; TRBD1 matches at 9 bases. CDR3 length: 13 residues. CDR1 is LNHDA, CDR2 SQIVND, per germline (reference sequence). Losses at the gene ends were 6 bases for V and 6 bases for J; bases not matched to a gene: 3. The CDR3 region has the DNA TGTGCCAGTAGACTACAGGGGGCCAATGAGCAGTTCTTC. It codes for CASRLQGANEQFF.

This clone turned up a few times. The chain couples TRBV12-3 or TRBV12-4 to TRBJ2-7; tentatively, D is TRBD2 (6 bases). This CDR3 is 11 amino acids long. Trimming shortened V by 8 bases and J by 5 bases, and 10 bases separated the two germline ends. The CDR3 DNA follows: TGTGCCAGCTCCCCGGGAGACGAGCAGTACTTC. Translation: CASSPGDEQYF.

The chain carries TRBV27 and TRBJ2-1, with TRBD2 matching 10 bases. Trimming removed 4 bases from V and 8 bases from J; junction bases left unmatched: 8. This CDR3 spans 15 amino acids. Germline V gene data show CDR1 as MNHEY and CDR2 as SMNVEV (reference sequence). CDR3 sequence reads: CASSSSGRAWYEQFF. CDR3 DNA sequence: TGTGCCAGCAGTTCGAGCGGGAGGGCATGGTATGAGCAGTTCTTC.

This CDR3 reads CASSPGMVYGYTF. The CDR3 DNA sequence: TGTGCCAGTAGTCCAGGGATGGTCTATGGCTACACCTTC. V and J are TRBV19 and TRBJ1-2, with a weak D call TRBD1 (5 bases). Germline CDR1 LNHDA, CDR2 SQIVND (reference sequence). The CDR3 totals 13 residues. Trimming took 5 bases from V and 4 from J, leaving 11 bases between them.

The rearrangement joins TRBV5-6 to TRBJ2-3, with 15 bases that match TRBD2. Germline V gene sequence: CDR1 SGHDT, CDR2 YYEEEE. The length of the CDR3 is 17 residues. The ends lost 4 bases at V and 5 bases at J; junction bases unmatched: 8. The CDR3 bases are TGTGCCAGCAGCGGCCCGGGACTAGCGGGGGGAGGAGATACGCAGTATTTT. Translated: CASSGPGLAGGGDTQYF. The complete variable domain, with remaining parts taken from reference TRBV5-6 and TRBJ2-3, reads DAGVTQSPTHLIKTRGQQVTLRCSPKSGHDTVSWYQQALGQGPQFIFQYYEEEERQRGNFPDRFSGHQFPNYSSELNVNALLLGDSALYLCASSGPGLAGGGDTQYFGPGTRLTVL.

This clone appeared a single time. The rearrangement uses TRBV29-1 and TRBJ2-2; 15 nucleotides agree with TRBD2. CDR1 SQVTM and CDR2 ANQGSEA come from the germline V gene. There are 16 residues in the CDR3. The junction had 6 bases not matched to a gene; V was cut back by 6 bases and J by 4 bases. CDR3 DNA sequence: TGCAGCGTCCGGACTAGCGGGGGGGCAGTCACCGGGGAGCTGTTTTTT. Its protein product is CSVRTSGGAVTGELFF.

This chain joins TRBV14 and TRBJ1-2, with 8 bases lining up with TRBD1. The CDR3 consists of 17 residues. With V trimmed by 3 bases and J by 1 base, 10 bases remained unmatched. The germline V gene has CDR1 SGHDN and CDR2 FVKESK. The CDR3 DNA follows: TGTGCCAGCAGCCAGACAGGGGCGGAAGTAGTTAACTATGGCTACACCTTC. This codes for CASSQTGAEVVNYGYTF.

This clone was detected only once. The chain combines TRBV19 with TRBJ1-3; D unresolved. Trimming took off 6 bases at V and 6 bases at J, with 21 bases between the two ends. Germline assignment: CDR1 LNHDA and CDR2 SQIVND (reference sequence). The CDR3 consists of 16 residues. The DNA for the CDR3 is TGTGCCAGTAGCTCGACACTCCGGTCTTTACAAAACACCATATATTTT. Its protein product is CASSSTLRSLQNTIYF.

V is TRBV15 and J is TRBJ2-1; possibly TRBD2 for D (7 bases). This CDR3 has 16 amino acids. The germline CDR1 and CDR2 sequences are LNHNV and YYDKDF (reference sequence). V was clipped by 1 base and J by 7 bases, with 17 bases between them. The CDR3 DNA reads TGTGCCACCAGCAGAGCCCGGGGGGCCGCGGGGAATGAGCAGTTCTTC. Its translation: CATSRARGAAGNEQFF.

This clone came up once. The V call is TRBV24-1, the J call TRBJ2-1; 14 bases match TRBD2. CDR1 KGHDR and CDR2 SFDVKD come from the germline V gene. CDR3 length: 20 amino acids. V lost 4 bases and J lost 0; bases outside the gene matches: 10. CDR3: CATSDPRRTSGGFSYNEQFF. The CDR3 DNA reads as TGTGCCACCAGTGACCCCCGGCGGACTAGCGGGGGGTTCTCCTACAATGAGCAGTTCTTC.

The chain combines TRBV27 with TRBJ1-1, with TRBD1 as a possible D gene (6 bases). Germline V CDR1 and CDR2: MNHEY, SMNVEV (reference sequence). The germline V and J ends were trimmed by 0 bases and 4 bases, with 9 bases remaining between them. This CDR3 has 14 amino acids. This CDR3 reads CASSLSGGGTEAFF. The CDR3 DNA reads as TGTGCCAGCAGTTTATCAGGGGGGGGCACTGAAGCTTTCTTT.

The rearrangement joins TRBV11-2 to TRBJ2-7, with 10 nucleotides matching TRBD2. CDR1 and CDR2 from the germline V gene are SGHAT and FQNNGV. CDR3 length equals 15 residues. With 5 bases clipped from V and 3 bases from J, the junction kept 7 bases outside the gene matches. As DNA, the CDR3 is TGTGCCAGCAGCCCCTCGACTAGCGGGTACTACGAGCAGTACTTC. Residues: CASSPSTSGYYEQYF.

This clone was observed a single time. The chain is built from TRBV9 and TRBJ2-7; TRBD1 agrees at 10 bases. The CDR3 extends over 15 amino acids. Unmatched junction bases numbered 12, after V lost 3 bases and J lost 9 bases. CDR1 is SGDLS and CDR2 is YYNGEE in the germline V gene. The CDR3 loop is CASSAGQGVVEGQYF. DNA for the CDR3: TGTGCCAGCAGCGCCGGACAGGGGGTCGTTGAGGGGCAGTACTTC.

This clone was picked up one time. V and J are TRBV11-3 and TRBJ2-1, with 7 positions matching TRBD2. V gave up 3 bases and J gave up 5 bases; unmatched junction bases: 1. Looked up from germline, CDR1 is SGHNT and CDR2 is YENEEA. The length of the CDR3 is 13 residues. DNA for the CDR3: TGTGCCAGCAGCTTGACTAGCCACAATGAGCAGTTCTTC. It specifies CASSLTSHNEQFF.

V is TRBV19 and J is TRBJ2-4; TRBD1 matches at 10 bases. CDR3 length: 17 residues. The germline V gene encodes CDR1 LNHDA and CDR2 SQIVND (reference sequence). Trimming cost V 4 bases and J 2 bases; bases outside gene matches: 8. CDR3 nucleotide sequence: TGTGCCAGTAGTAGGGGGGGGACAGGGGAGACCAAAAACATTCAGTACTTC. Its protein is CASSRGGTGETKNIQYF.

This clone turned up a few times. CDR3 bases: TGTGCCAGCAGCTTGGCTCCTAGCAGGGGCCACACAGATACGCAGTATTTT. Translating gives CASSLAPSRGHTDTQYF. The J gene is TRBJ2-3, the V gene TRBV5-4; D might be TRBD1 (6 bases). The CDR3 has 17 amino acids. V gave up 0 bases and J gave up 2 bases, with 16 bases separating them. Per the germline V gene, CDR1 is SGHNT and CDR2 is YYREEE (reference sequence).

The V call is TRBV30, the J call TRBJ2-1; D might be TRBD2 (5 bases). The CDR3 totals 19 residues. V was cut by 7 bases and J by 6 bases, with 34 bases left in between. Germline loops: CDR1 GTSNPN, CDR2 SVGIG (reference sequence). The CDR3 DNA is TGTGCCTCTGGAGCAGGAAGTCCGGGGTGGCTAGCCGACCTCAATGAGCAGTTCTTC. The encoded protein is CASGAGSPGWLADLNEQFF.

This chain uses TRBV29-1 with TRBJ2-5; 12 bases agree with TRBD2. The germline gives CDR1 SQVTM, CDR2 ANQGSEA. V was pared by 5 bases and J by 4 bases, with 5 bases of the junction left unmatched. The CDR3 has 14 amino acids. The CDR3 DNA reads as TGCAGCGTTTCGACTAGCGGGAGTGGAGAGACCCAGTACTTC. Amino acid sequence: CSVSTSGSGETQYF.

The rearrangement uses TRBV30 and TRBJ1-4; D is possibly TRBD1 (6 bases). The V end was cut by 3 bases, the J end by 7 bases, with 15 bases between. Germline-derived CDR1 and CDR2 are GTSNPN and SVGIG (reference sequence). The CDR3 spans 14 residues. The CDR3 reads CAWRKNRAGEKLFF. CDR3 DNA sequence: TGTGCCTGGAGAAAAAACAGGGCGGGTGAAAAACTGTTTTTT.

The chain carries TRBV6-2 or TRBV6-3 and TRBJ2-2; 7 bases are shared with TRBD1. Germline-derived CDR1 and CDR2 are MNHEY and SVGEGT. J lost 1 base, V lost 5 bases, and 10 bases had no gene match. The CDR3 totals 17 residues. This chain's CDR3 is CASSGSGTDLNTGELFF. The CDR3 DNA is TGTGCCAGCAGTGGCTCCGGGACAGATTTGAACACCGGGGAGCTGTTTTTT.

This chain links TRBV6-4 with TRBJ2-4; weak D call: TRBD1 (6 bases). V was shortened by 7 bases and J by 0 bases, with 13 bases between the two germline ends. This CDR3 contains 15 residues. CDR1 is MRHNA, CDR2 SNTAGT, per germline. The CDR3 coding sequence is TGTGCCAGCACTCCGGGACAACTAGCCAAAAACATTCAGTACTTC. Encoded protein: CASTPGQLAKNIQYF.

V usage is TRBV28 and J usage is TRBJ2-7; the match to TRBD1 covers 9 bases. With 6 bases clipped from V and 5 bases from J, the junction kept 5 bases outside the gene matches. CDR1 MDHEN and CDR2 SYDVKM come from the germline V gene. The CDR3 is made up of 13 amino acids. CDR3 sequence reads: CASRGTGKDEQYF. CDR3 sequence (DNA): TGTGCCAGCAGGGGGACAGGGAAGGACGAGCAGTACTTC. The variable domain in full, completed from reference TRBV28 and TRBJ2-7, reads DVKVTQSSRYLVKRTGEKVFLECVQDMDHENMFWYRQDPGLGLRLIYFSYDVKMKEKGDIPEGYSVSREKKERFSLILESASTNQTSMYLCASRGTGKDEQYFGPGTRLTVT.

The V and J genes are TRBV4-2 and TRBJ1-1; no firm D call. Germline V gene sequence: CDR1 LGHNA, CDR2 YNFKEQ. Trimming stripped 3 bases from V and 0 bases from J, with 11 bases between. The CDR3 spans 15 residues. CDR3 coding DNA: TGTGCCAGCAGCCAGGCGGTAGGAGTGAACACTGAAGCTTTCTTT. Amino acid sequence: CASSQAVGVNTEAFF.

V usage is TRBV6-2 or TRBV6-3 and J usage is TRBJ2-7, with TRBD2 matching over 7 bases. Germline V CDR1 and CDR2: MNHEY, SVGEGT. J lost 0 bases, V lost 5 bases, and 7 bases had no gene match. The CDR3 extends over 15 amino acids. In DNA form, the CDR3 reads TGTGCCAGCAGTGACATGAGGGACTACTCCTACGAGCAGTACTTC. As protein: CASSDMRDYSYEQYF.